One sample yielded the 16 T cell receptor beta chains listed below, sequenced in a study of T cell responses to AZD1222 COVID-19 vaccine. Assay used: immunoSEQ multiplex PCR; TCRdb lists only in-frame clones, some missing. The sample has some 150,000 clones; about 93% are singletons. The sequences come from peripheral blood, collected on day 0 of MenACWY control vaccination. These receptors were collected from an adult in good health.

The chain links TRBV28 to TRBJ1-1; 8 nucleotides agree with TRBD1. The germline gives CDR1 MDHEN, CDR2 SYDVKM. V was pared by 6 bases and J by 1 base, with 10 bases of the junction left unmatched. This CDR3 has 16 residues. The CDR3 sequence: CASSSAGTGPNTEAFF. CDR3 coding DNA: TGTGCCAGCAGCTCTGCCGGGACAGGACCGAACACTGAAGCTTTCTTT. The complete variable domain, with remaining parts taken from reference TRBV28 and TRBJ1-1, reads DVKVTQSSRYLVKRTGEKVFLECVQDMDHENMFWYRQDPGLGLRLIYFSYDVKMKEKGDIPEGYSVSREKKERFSLILESASTNQTSMYLCASSSAGTGPNTEAFFGQGTRLTVV.

This chain links TRBV19 with TRBJ1-4; 7 bases match TRBD1. The CDR3 has 17 residues. The V gene's germline CDR1 is LNHDA and CDR2 SQIVND (reference sequence). J lost 0 bases, V lost 6 bases, and 10 bases had no gene match. CDR3 region: CASRIWDGQATNEKLFF. The DNA for the CDR3 is TGTGCCAGTAGGATATGGGACGGACAGGCAACTAATGAAAAACTGTTTTTT.

CDR3 region: CASSPMRHSSYEQYF. The CDR3 DNA follows: TGTGCCAGCAGCCCCATGCGTCATAGCTCCTACGAGCAGTACTTC. The J gene is TRBJ2-7, the V gene TRBV7-2; D not certain. Trimming cost V 5 bases and J 0 bases, with 14 bases left between them. Germline CDR1 is SGHTA and CDR2 is FQGNSA. The CDR3 spans 15 residues.

The V call is TRBV4-2, the J call TRBJ2-1, with 10 bases that match TRBD2. This CDR3 has 17 residues. Trimming cost V 0 bases and J 8 bases; bases outside gene matches: 10. Germline V gene sequence: CDR1 LGHNA, CDR2 YNFKEQ. The CDR3 DNA reads as TGTGCCAGCAGCCAAGATTTAGCGGGGGGTCTCAGGGATGAGCAGTTCTTC. Translating it yields CASSQDLAGGLRDEQFF.

In this sample, this clone turned up once. The chain joins TRBV10-3 to TRBJ1-1; no firm D call. With 6 bases removed from V and 4 bases from J, the gap between germline ends came to 9 bases. The CDR3 has 12 residues. Germline V CDR1 and CDR2: ENHRY, SYGVKD. CDR3 sequence (DNA): TGTGCCATCAGCCAGACTGGCACTGAAGCTTTCTTT. Translated, it gives CAISQTGTEAFF.

The chain carries TRBV9 and TRBJ1-3; maybe TRBD1 (5 bases). V lost 0 bases and J 0 bases, leaving 10 bases between the germline ends. Germline CDR1 and CDR2: SGDLS and YYNGEE. The CDR3 length is 16 residues. CDR3 protein: CASSVGGRSSGNTIYF. The CDR3 region has the DNA TGTGCCAGCAGCGTAGGGGGCAGGAGCTCTGGAAACACCATATATTTT.

This rearrangement joins TRBV19 to TRBJ1-1, with D perhaps matching TRBD1 (5 bases). Looked up from germline, CDR1 is LNHDA and CDR2 is SQIVND (reference sequence). This CDR3 contains 15 residues. The V end lost 7 bases, the J end lost 0 bases, and 15 bases lay between the germline ends. The CDR3 sequence: CASNEKAGLNTEAFF. The CDR3 nucleotides are TGTGCCAGTAACGAAAAGGCAGGGTTGAACACTGAAGCTTTCTTT. Variable domain in full (rest from reference TRBV19 and TRBJ1-1): DGGITQSPKYLFRKEGQNVTLSCEQNLNHDAMYWYRQDPGQGLRLIYYSQIVNDFQKGDIAEGYSVSREKKESFPLTVTSAQKNPTAFYLCASNEKAGLNTEAFFGQGTRLTVV.

The table lists this clone with a count of one. The chain employs TRBV3-1 (or the pseudogene TRBV3-2) and TRBJ1-5, with a weak D call TRBD1 (6 bases). The V and J ends lost 1 base and 4 bases respectively, with 11 bases between them. Germline-derived CDR1 and CDR2 are LGHDT and YNNKEL (reference sequence). The CDR3 is made up of 15 amino acids. This CDR3 reads CASSQVSGDNQPQHF. DNA for the CDR3: TGTGCCAGCAGCCAAGTTTCAGGGGATAATCAGCCCCAGCATTTT.

This sequence joins TRBV7-6 and TRBJ1-1, with D unclear. Germline V gene sequence: CDR1 SGHVS, CDR2 FNYEAQ. V lost 5 bases to trimming and J lost 2 bases, with 9 bases between them. The CDR3 spans 13 residues. The CDR3 sequence: CASSTQVNTEAFF. Written as DNA, the CDR3 is TGTGCCAGCAGCACCCAGGTAAACACTGAAGCTTTCTTT.

The genes are TRBV5-1 and TRBJ1-1; D remains ambiguous. CDR1 SGHRS and CDR2 YFSETQ come from the germline V gene. V was trimmed by 0 bases and J by 0 bases, leaving 9 bases between them. The CDR3 loop spans 15 amino acids. CDR3 residues: CASSLEIGMNTEAFF. The CDR3 DNA is TGCGCCAGCAGCTTGGAAATCGGGATGAACACTGAAGCTTTCTTT. Together with reference TRBV5-1 and TRBJ1-1, the CDR3 gives the full variable domain: KAGVTQTPRYLIKTRGQQVTLSCSPISGHRSVSWYQQTPGQGLQFLFEYFSETQRNKGNFPGRFSGRQFSNSRSEMNVSTLELGDSALYLCASSLEIGMNTEAFFGQGTRLTVV.

The chain carries TRBV5-4 and TRBJ1-3; D not certain. CDR1 is SGHNT, CDR2 YYREEE, per germline (reference sequence). This CDR3 spans 14 amino acids. The ends were cut back, 1 base at V and 1 base at J, with 6 bases in the middle. CDR3 loop: CASSLRNSGNTIYF. The DNA for the CDR3 is TGTGCCAGCAGCTTGAGGAATTCTGGAAACACCATATATTTT.

This clone appeared once. This chain links TRBV2 with TRBJ2-7, with 7 bases lining up with TRBD2. Germline values: CDR1 SNHLY, CDR2 FYNNEI. The CDR3 is 14 amino acids. With 4 bases clipped from V and 6 bases from J, the junction kept 9 bases outside the gene matches. The CDR3, as DNA: TGTGCCAGCAGTGTAGTCGCGGGAGAACTCGAGCAGTACTTC. This gives the protein CASSVVAGELEQYF.

V is TRBV30 and J is TRBJ2-3; D might be TRBD2 (5 bases). The CDR3 runs to 14 residues. Trimming removed 3 bases at V and 1 base at J, with 11 bases between. Germline V gene lookup returns CDR1 GTSNPN and CDR2 SVGIG (reference sequence). In nucleotides, the CDR3 is TGTGCCTGGAGCGCCGCGGGCGGCACAGATACGCAGTATTTT. Its protein is CAWSAAGGTDTQYF.

This chain links TRBV5-1 with TRBJ1-4, with unresolved D. The CDR3 has 14 residues. CDR1 and CDR2 from the germline V gene are SGHRS and YFSETQ. V shed 8 bases and J shed 1 base, with 12 bases lying between them. This chain's CDR3 is CASSPQRTNEKLFF. In DNA, the CDR3 is TGCGCCAGTTCTCCACAGCGAACTAATGAAAAACTGTTTTTT.

The chain employs TRBV19 and TRBJ1-2, with D hard to call. Trimming removed 1 base from V and 5 bases from J, with 14 bases in between. Germline CDR1 LNHDA, CDR2 SQIVND (reference sequence). The CDR3 length is 15 residues. CDR3 residues: CASSIGIVDTYGYTF. Written as DNA, the CDR3 is TGTGCCAGTAGTATAGGGATCGTCGACACATATGGCTACACCTTC.

The gene calls are TRBV3-1 (or the pseudogene TRBV3-2) and TRBJ1-2; D not resolved. The length of the CDR3 is 13 residues. CDR1 is LGHDT and CDR2 is YNNKEL in the germline V gene (reference sequence). V dropped 3 bases and J dropped 6 bases, with 11 bases sitting between them. The CDR3 DNA reads as TGTGCCAGCAGCCACCGGGAGATAAATGGCTACACCTTC. Its translation: CASSHREINGYTF.